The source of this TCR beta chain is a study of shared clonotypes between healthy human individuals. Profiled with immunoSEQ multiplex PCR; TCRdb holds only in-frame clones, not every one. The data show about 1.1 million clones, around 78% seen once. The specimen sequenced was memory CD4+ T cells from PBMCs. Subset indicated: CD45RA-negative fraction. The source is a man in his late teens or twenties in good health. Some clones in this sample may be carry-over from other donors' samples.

The CDR3 sequence is CASSDAGKNTEAFF. The CDR3 DNA sequence: TGTGCCAGCAGTGATGCGGGAAAGAACACTGAAGCTTTCTTT. The chain is built from TRBV25-1 and TRBJ1-1; D call uncertain. V lost 3 bases and J lost 1, with 9 bases in between. Germline loops: CDR1 MGHDK, CDR2 SYGVNS. This CDR3 has 14 amino acids.